There are a few counts of the clone carrying this T cell receptor beta chain. This sample stems from a study of blood T cell repertoires in COVID-19. Assay used: immunoSEQ multiplex PCR; TCRdb lists only in-frame clones, some missing. The sample shows over 300,000 clones, 89% of them seen only once. Sequenced: PBMCs or T cells enriched from blood (not recorded which). This TCR derives from a woman in her forties who had recovered from COVID-19.

In nucleotides, the CDR3 is TGTGCCAGCAGTGTTGGGGCGAGCAATCAGCCCCAGCATTTT. Translated: CASSVGASNQPQHF. The gene calls are TRBV2 and TRBJ1-5, with a possible D match to TRBD1 (5 bases). Trimming pared 4 bases from V and 1 base from J, leaving 8 bases between. There are 14 residues in the CDR3. CDR1 is SNHLY and CDR2 is FYNNEI in the germline V gene.